Following are 2 T cell receptor beta chains from one sample sequenced in a study. The table came from immunoSEQ multiplex PCR; TCRdb's copy has only in-frame clones and leaves some out. Of under 55,000 clones detected, about 92% appear once; the ten largest clones hold around 10%. Sequencing was done on a sample of PBMCs. The receptor set was obtained from a man aged 40-49 years with rheumatoid arthritis.

CDR3 bases: TGTGCCAGTAGTATACGGGACTATAATTCACCCCTCCACTTT. It yields the protein CASSIRDYNSPLHF. V gene TRBV19 combines with J gene TRBJ1-6, with D unclear. The germline CDR1 and CDR2 sequences are LNHDA and SQIVND (reference sequence). This CDR3 is built from 14 residues. With 2 bases removed from V and 3 bases from J, the gap between germline ends came to 5 bases.

This clone was recorded once. The chain has TRBV27 and TRBJ1-1; the match to TRBD1 covers 7 bases. V shed 8 bases and J 0 bases; nucleotides not matched to a gene: 18. The CDR3 consists of 18 residues. Germline V gives CDR1 MNHEY, CDR2 SMNVEV (reference sequence). The CDR3 DNA follows: TGTGCCAGCGGAAGCCCTGACAGGGCTTTTACCTTGAACACTGAAGCTTTCTTT. Translation gives CASGSPDRAFTLNTEAFF.